This T cell receptor beta chain was recorded in a study of blood T cell repertoires in COVID-19. Study context: The United States, Italy and Spain were the sources of the acute and convalescent COVID-19 samples.

Unmatched junction bases numbered 13, after V lost 5 bases and J lost 7 bases. This CDR3 comprises 17 residues. CDR1 and CDR2 (germline): SEHNR, FQNEAQ (reference sequence). Clones were sequenced by immunoSEQ multiplex PCR, and TCRdb holds only the in-frame ones, with some missing. Here the sample spans 130,000 or so clones, 70% to 85% being singletons. The rearrangement joins TRBV7-9 to TRBJ1-6; 8 positions agree with TRBD1. This TCR was recovered from a woman in her 70s with acute or convalescent COVID-19. The sequenced material came from peripheral blood. The CDR3 spells CASSAARTGIRNSPLHF. The CDR3 coding sequence is TGTGCCAGCAGCGCCGCCCGGACAGGGATTCGCAATTCACCCCTCCACTTT.